Below, 11 T cell receptor beta chains from the same sample are listed, as sequenced in a study of cytomegalovirus exposure and HLA in healthy donors. Produced via immunoSEQ multiplex PCR; TCRdb's table is partial and in-frame only. The sample has about 330,000 clones, roughly 90% seen once. The sample consisted of PBMCs. These receptors originate from a woman aged 25 to 45 in good health and CMV-seropositive.

This clone occurred once. The J gene is TRBJ2-3, the V gene TRBV7-9; D remains unclear. There are 13 residues in the CDR3. CDR1 is SEHNR, CDR2 FQNEAQ, per germline (reference sequence). V lost 1 base and J 4 bases, leaving 6 bases between the germline ends. The CDR3 DNA is TGTGCCAGCAGCTTAGGAGAAGCAGATACGCAGTATTTT. Translating it yields CASSLGEADTQYF.

The CDR3 nucleotides are TGTGCCAGCAATCGGATCGACAGTTCGCAGTACTTC. Translation gives CASNRIDSSQYF. The V call is TRBV28, the J call TRBJ2-7; TRBD1 is a possible D gene (5 bases). Looked up from germline, CDR1 is MDHEN and CDR2 is SYDVKM. The CDR3 spans 12 residues. The V end lost 7 bases, the J end lost 9 bases, and 16 bases lay between the germline ends.

This rearrangement joins TRBV7-3 to TRBJ2-1; no clear D. The CDR3 consists of 14 residues. Trimming shortened V by 2 bases and J by 8 bases, and 13 bases separated the two germline ends. Germline CDR1 SGHTA, CDR2 FQGTGA. The CDR3 spells CASSLYGSLDEQFF. The CDR3 DNA reads TGTGCCAGCAGCTTATACGGGTCCCTAGATGAGCAGTTCTTC.

The V and J genes are TRBV6-1 and TRBJ2-1; possible D gene TRBD1, 5 bases. The CDR3 loop spans 13 amino acids. Trimming pared 5 bases from V and 5 bases from J, leaving 10 bases between. CDR1 MNHNS and CDR2 SASEGT come from the germline V gene. The CDR3 sequence: CASSSTENNEQFF. CDR3 sequence (DNA): TGTGCCAGCAGTTCGACAGAAAACAATGAGCAGTTCTTC.

V usage is TRBV27 and J usage is TRBJ2-7, with D tentatively TRBD1 (5 bases). The CDR3 has 13 residues. Germline CDR1 MNHEY, CDR2 SMNVEV (reference sequence). V was clipped by 6 bases and J by 2 bases, with 11 bases between them. DNA for the CDR3: TGTGCCAGCAGCCCGATGGGGCCCTACGAGCAGTACTTC. This codes for CASSPMGPYEQYF.

The chain uses TRBV7-2 and TRBJ2-3; 7 bases agree with TRBD2. The CDR3 loop spans 13 amino acids. Trimming cost V 1 base and J 9 bases; bases outside gene matches: 4. CDR1 is SGHTA and CDR2 is FQGNSA in the germline V gene. Written as DNA, the CDR3 is TGTGCCAGCAGCTTAGACCGACTAGCAACGCAGTATTTT. This gives the protein CASSLDRLATQYF.

The rearrangement joins TRBV29-1 to TRBJ2-7, with D maybe TRBD2 (6 bases). V gave up 4 bases and J gave up 2 bases, with 15 bases separating them. The CDR3 totals 14 residues. Germline V gene lookup returns CDR1 SQVTM and CDR2 ANQGSEA. CDR3 amino acids: CSVALAARTYEQYF. CDR3 coding DNA: TGCAGCGTTGCACTAGCTGCCCGGACCTACGAGCAGTACTTC.

This chain's CDR3 is CASSLVGVPTGSYEQYF. Here the CDR3 DNA reads TGTGCCAGCAGCCTGGTGGGGGTCCCAACAGGTTCCTACGAGCAGTACTTC. The chain employs TRBV7-8 and TRBJ2-7, with D perhaps assigned TRBD1 or TRBD2 (5 bases each). Trimming took off 5 bases at V and 1 base at J, with 21 bases between the two ends. Germline V lookup: CDR1 SGHVS, CDR2 FQNEAQ. The CDR3 length is 17 residues.

This chain uses TRBV7-7 with TRBJ1-5; possibly TRBD1 for D (5 bases). V was shortened by 2 bases and J by 5 bases, with 10 bases between the two germline ends. The CDR3 is made up of 14 amino acids. The germline V gene has CDR1 SSHAT and CDR2 FNYEAQ (reference sequence). For the CDR3, the DNA is TGTGCCAGCAGCTTACAGGGTTGGGATCAGCCCCAGCATTTT. This translates into CASSLQGWDQPQHF.

This rearrangement joins TRBV27 to TRBJ1-5; D remains ambiguous. In germline, CDR1 is MNHEY, CDR2 SMNVEV (reference sequence). V shed 5 bases and J shed 7 bases, with 12 bases lying between them. This CDR3 is 13 amino acids long. Here the CDR3 DNA reads TGTGCCAGCAGTCTAAGTAGTTTGCAGCCCCAGCATTTT. As protein: CASSLSSLQPQHF.

The chain carries TRBV27 and TRBJ2-7, with 10 nucleotides matching TRBD2. The CDR3 has 15 residues. Germline CDR1 is MNHEY and CDR2 is SMNVEV (reference sequence). V dropped 5 bases and J dropped 2; count of bases not matched to a gene: 6. DNA for the CDR3: TGTGCCAGCAGTGCGCAAAGCGGGAGGGCCTACGAGCAGTACTTC. It translates to CASSAQSGRAYEQYF.